The clone carrying this T cell receptor beta chain was picked up a small number of times. This record comes from a study of blood T cell repertoires in COVID-19. Study-level background: COVID-19 samples, acute and convalescent, were from the United States, Italy and Spain.

Germline V gene data show CDR1 as LGHDT and CDR2 as YNNKEL (reference sequence). V dropped 3 bases and J dropped 3 bases, with 11 bases sitting between them. CDR3 size: 15 residues. Only in-frame clones appear in the TCRdb table, and some are missing; sequencing was by immunoSEQ multiplex PCR. The sample contains about 230,000 clones, around 83% of which appear only once. This TCR was recovered from a woman in her thirties or forties who had recovered from COVID-19. The V call is TRBV3-1 (or the pseudogene TRBV3-2), the J call TRBJ2-2, with a possible D match to TRBD1 (6 bases). The specimen sequenced was peripheral blood. For the CDR3, the DNA is TGTGCCAGCAGCCAGGCCGGACAGTACACCGGGGAGCTGTTTTTT. Amino acid sequence: CASSQAGQYTGELFF.